A single sample gave rise to the 16 T cell receptor beta chains below, sequenced in a study of T cells in Graves' hyperthyroidism and ophthalmopathy (dated by TCRdb to the late 2010s). The library was made by multiplex PCR. Instrument used: Illumina HiSeq 2000. The TCR beta CDR3 regions were amplified from the RNA transcripts. A first-round RT-PCR of the TCR CDR3 used the HTBI primer set with the Qiagen OneStep RT-PCR kit. Using fastp trimming at Q25 and MiXCR clonotype assembly, TCRdb reanalyzed the public sequencing data and kept in-frame beta chains. Duplicate CDR3 protein sequences are folded into a single record with the most common DNA and genes. The sample includes about 400,000 distinct CDR3 sequences, with about 16% observed a single time. The top ten clonotypes cover 32% of the sample. The source material was blood. The receptors were gathered from a woman in her 30s with Graves' hyperthyroidism.

This chain joins TRBV29-1 and TRBJ2-3, with TRBD1 matching 7 bases. With 5 bases clipped from V and 6 bases from J, the junction kept 11 bases outside the gene matches. The germline CDR1 and CDR2 sequences are SQVTM and ANQGSEA. This CDR3 has 14 residues. Written as DNA, the CDR3 is TGCAGCGTTCGTCTGGGACAGCGACATGATACGCAGTATTTT. Its translation is CSVRLGQRHDTQYF.

For this clonotype: A much larger clone is a single base away; this may be a read error. The chain uses TRBV18 and TRBJ2-5, with D unresolved. Germline V gene data show CDR1 as KGHSH and CDR2 as LQKENI. This CDR3 is built from 15 residues. In DNA form, the CDR3 reads TGTGCCAGCCCACCGCAACTTACAGTTCAAGAGACCCAGTACTTC. The encoded protein is CASPPQLTVQETQYF.

This clonotype has only a few counts. This sequence joins TRBV28 and TRBJ2-3; TRBD2 aligns across 11 bases. The V gene end was trimmed by 6 bases and the J gene end by 5 bases; junction bases not matched to a gene: 7. CDR1 is MDHEN and CDR2 is SYDVKM in the germline V gene. The CDR3 has 15 residues. In DNA form, the CDR3 reads TGTGCCAGCAGATACGGGCTAGCGGGAGGAGATACGCAGTATTTT. Translation: CASRYGLAGGDTQYF.

Details on this clonotype: A read error may be the cause here, since a much bigger clone is one base away. The genes are TRBV11-2 and TRBJ2-7; possible D gene TRBD2, 8 bases. CDR1 is SGHAT and CDR2 is FQNNGV in the germline V gene. CDR3 length: 15 amino acids. Here the CDR3 reads CANSPGGSGAYEQYF. CDR3 DNA: TGTGCCAACAGCCCAGGGGGTAGCGGGGCCTACGAGCAGTACTTC.

This clonotype was recorded a few times. The rearrangement links TRBV7-9 to TRBJ2-7; D is unresolved. The germline V gene encodes CDR1 SEHNR and CDR2 FQNEAQ (reference sequence). The germline V and J ends were trimmed by 5 bases and 0 bases, with 11 bases remaining between them. This CDR3 has 14 amino acids. The CDR3, as DNA: TGTGCCAGCAGCCGAGTGGAAGGCTCCTACGAGCAGTACTTC. Residues: CASSRVEGSYEQYF.

This clonotype was counted many times. This chain links TRBV2 with TRBJ2-5; D is unresolved. CDR3 length: 10 residues. From germline, CDR1 is SNHLY and CDR2 FYNNEI. Trimming left V 7 bases short and J 5 bases short, with 5 bases between. The CDR3, as DNA: TGTGCCAGCATCGGGGAGACCCAGTACTTC. As protein: CASIGETQYF.

In its sample, this clonotype was seen a few times. The chain carries TRBV24-1 and TRBJ2-1; D gene unclear. In germline, CDR1 is KGHDR, CDR2 SFDVKD. CDR3 length: 13 residues. V lost 4 bases to trimming and J lost 4 bases, with 7 bases between them. CDR3 nucleotide sequence: TGTGCCACCAGTGACCCGACGTACAATGAGCAGTTCTTC. Translating gives CATSDPTYNEQFF.

The chain carries TRBV5-1 and TRBJ2-1; the match to TRBD2 covers 14 bases. J gave up 6 bases and V 4 bases, and 9 bases lay outside the gene matches. This CDR3 spans 17 amino acids. Looked up from germline, CDR1 is SGHRS and CDR2 is YFSETQ. The chain's CDR3 is CASSLGTSGREGNEQFF. The CDR3 region has the DNA TGCGCCAGCAGCCTCGGGACTAGCGGGAGAGAGGGCAATGAGCAGTTCTTC.

The table lists this clonotype with a few counts. The J gene is TRBJ2-2, the V gene TRBV2; D might be TRBD1 (6 bases). Germline V CDR1 and CDR2: SNHLY, FYNNEI. Trimming cost V 9 bases and J 3 bases, with 11 bases left between them. The CDR3 spans 13 residues. This CDR3 is CARAHRDTGELFF. CDR3 bases: TGTGCCAGGGCCCACAGGGACACCGGGGAGCTGTTTTTT.

This clonotype has only a few counts. The rearrangement joins TRBV28 to TRBJ2-1; 7 nucleotides line up with TRBD2. Germline V gene lookup returns CDR1 MDHEN and CDR2 SYDVKM. The CDR3 totals 15 residues. The V gene end was trimmed by 3 bases and the J gene end by 4 bases; junction bases not matched to a gene: 6. DNA of the CDR3: TGTGCCAGCAGTTTGGCGGGAGAACGGTACAATGAGCAGTTCTTC. Translated: CASSLAGERYNEQFF.

Ten or more counts support this clonotype. The chain carries TRBV20-1 and TRBJ2-7; perhaps TRBD2 as D (5 bases). Germline V gene data show CDR1 as DFQATT and CDR2 as SNEGSKA (reference sequence). The CDR3 has 13 amino acids. V lost 0 bases, J lost 2 bases, and 8 bases lay in between. The CDR3 bases are TGCAGTGCTAGAGATCCAGCGGCCTACGAGCAGTACTTC. It is translated as CSARDPAAYEQYF.

There are a few counts of this clonotype. A much larger clonotype is one base distant, so this may be a read error. The chain combines TRBV11-3 with TRBJ2-2, with 7 bases matching TRBD2. Trimming cost V 1 base and J 5 bases; bases outside gene matches: 4. Looked up from germline, CDR1 is SGHNT and CDR2 is YENEEA. The CDR3 totals 15 residues. CDR3 residues: CASSLGGSPTGELFF. The CDR3 region has the DNA TGTGCCAGCAGCTTAGGCGGGAGTCCGACCGGGGAGCTGTTTTTT.

The genes are TRBV28 and TRBJ1-2; D is unclear. The CDR3 totals 15 residues. V lost 3 bases to trimming and J lost 2 bases, with 13 bases between them. Germline CDR1 reads MDHEN; CDR2 reads SYDVKM. The CDR3 here is CASSLAGKKNYGYTF. The CDR3 coding sequence is TGTGCCAGCAGTTTGGCGGGTAAAAAAAACTATGGCTACACCTTC.

The chain employs TRBV9 and TRBJ2-2; D ambiguous. The CDR3 is made up of 16 amino acids. CDR1 is SGDLS, CDR2 YYNGEE, per germline. V was trimmed by 3 bases and J by 0 bases, leaving 12 bases between them. The CDR3 coding sequence is TGTGCCAGCAGCGCTTGGCCAGCCGCGAACACCGGGGAGCTGTTTTTT. Translated: CASSAWPAANTGELFF.

This clonotype has ten or more counts. The chain has TRBV20-1 and TRBJ2-3; D gene unclear. The CDR3 runs to 13 residues. CDR1 is DFQATT and CDR2 is SNEGSKA in the germline V gene (reference sequence). Trimming took 0 bases from V and 4 from J, leaving 8 bases between them. CDR3 loop: CSAREGVPDTQYF. The CDR3 nucleotides read TGCAGTGCTAGAGAAGGAGTACCAGATACGCAGTATTTT.

In its sample, this clonotype was seen a few times. The chain uses TRBV19 and TRBJ1-4; no definite D call. Germline CDR1 and CDR2: LNHDA and SQIVND (reference sequence). This CDR3 is 15 amino acids long. Trimming stripped 2 bases from V and 10 bases from J, with 17 bases between. The CDR3 region has the DNA TGTGCCAGTAGTATACTCACCCCCTCAGCGGGAAAACTGTTTTTT. Protein product: CASSILTPSAGKLFF.